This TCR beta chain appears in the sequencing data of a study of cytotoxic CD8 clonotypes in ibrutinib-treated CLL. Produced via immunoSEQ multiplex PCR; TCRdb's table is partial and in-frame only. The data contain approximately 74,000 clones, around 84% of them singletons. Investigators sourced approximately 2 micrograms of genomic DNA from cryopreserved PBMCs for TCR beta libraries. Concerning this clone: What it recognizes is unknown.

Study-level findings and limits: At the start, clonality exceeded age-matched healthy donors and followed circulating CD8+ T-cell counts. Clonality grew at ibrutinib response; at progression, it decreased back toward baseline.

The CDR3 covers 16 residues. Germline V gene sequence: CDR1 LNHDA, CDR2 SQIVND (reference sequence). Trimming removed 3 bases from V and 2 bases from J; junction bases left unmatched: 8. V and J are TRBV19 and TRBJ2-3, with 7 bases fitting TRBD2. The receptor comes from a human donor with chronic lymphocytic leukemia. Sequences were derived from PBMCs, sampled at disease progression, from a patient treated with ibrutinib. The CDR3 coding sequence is TGTGCCAGTAGTATGCTCCGCGGGGGAACCACAGATACGCAGTATTTT. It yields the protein CASSMLRGGTTDTQYF.